Listed below are T cell receptor beta chains from one sample, sequenced in a study of blood T cell repertoires in COVID-19. Measured with immunoSEQ multiplex PCR; TCRdb has only the in-frame clones, and not every one. The table includes 65,000 to 95,000 clones, roughly nine tenths detected once. Sequences were obtained from peripheral blood. These receptors originate from an elderly man with acute or convalescent COVID-19. CDR3s include the opening cysteine and the closing phenylalanine or tryptophan. Each record gives: V gene, J gene, CDR3 protein.

>TRBV18|TRBJ1-6
CASSPPGRYSPLHF
>TRBV12-3/TRBV12-4|TRBJ1-5
CASSLTRDQPQHF
>TRBV9|TRBJ2-1
CASSVRQNQNEQFF
>TRBV7-9|TRBJ2-1
CASSSLGRGLLSSYNEQFF
>TRBV7-3|TRBJ2-2
CASSLSRDQGGELFF
>TRBV5-1|TRBJ2-1
CASSLDPSAKRYNEQFF
>TRBV6-5|TRBJ1-1
CASSYFGQGAEAFF
>TRBV19|TRBJ1-2
CASSVDWSGEDGYTF
>TRBV15|TRBJ2-7
CATSRELSYEQYF
>TRBV5-1|TRBJ2-5
CASSSGLAGGNQETQYF
>TRBV24-1|TRBJ2-3
CATSEHTGTGQTDTQYF
>TRBV5-1|TRBJ2-1
CASSRGQGVNEQFF
>TRBV4-1|TRBJ1-6
CASSARGTLHF
>TRBV11-2|TRBJ2-5
CASSLLAGGQETQYF
>TRBV5-1|TRBJ2-3
CASSPDAGGYGTDTQYF
>TRBV3-1/TRBV3-2|TRBJ1-1
CASSQEGGYAEAFF
>TRBV4-2|TRBJ2-3
CASSQGARGAEDTQYF
>TRBV5-6|TRBJ2-6
CASSTGPGRSGANVLTF
>TRBV6-5|TRBJ2-1
CASSSPGQGSNEQFF
>TRBV7-9|TRBJ2-2
CASSFIPGELFF
>TRBV20-1|TRBJ1-1
CSASGTGGWAFF
>TRBV6-5|TRBJ2-3
CASSFSGRGTQYF